This T cell receptor beta chain was sequenced for a study of cytomegalovirus exposure and HLA in healthy donors. Study observations and caveats: Several of the most significant clusters were apparently associated with common viral pathogens in a later analysis.

In the PCR, 60 Vbeta and 13 Jbeta primers were used. The protocol was immunoSEQ multiplex PCR, while the TCRdb copy is restricted to in-frame clones and leaves out a portion. The sample yields around 68,000 clones, around 75% seen once. In regard to this clone: Its target is unknown.

V shed 5 bases, J shed 4 bases, and the junction held 22 bases outside the gene matches. Germline lookup yields CDR1 MDHEN and CDR2 SYDVKM. The CDR3 runs to 21 residues. The sample comprised PBMCs. This TCR was recovered from a woman younger than 45 in good health and CMV-seropositive. V usage is TRBV28 and J usage is TRBJ2-1, with 11 bases matching TRBD2. The CDR3 loop is CASSGSRGWLAGGGGYNEQFF. CDR3 in DNA: TGTGCCAGCAGTGGATCCCGAGGGTGGCTAGCGGGAGGCGGGGGATACAATGAGCAGTTCTTC.